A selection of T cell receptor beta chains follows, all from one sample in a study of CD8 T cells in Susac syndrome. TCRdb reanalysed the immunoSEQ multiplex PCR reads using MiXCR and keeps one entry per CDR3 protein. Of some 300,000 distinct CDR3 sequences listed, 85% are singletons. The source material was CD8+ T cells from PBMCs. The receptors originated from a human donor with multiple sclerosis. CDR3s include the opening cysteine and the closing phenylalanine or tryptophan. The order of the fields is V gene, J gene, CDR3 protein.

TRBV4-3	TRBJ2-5	CASSQVFREETQYF
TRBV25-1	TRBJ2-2	CASSGGPNTGELFF
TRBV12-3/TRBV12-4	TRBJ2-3	CASSPRGRSDTQYF
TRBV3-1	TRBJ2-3	CASSQEEGLGDTQYF
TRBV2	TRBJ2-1	CASPVEQQGATYNEQFF
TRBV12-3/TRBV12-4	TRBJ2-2	CASRGRGDTGELFF
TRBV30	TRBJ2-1	CAWSPGLAGEAEQFF
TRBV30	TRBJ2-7	CAWATGTTYEQYF
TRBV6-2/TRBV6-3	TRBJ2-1	CASSTPSPTHEQFF
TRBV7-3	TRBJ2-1	CASSLRPAGGLPYNEQFF
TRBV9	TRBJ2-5	CASSVGQGIVETQYF
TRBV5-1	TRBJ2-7	CASSLGLAGGPGSYEQYF
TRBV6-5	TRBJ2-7	CASSRPGQVYEQYF
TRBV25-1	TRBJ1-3	CASSGGNTIYF
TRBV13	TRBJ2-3	CASSFRASDTQYF
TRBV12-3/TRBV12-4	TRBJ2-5	CASSFAAWGLQETQYF
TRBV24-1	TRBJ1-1	CATSPPGGGTEAFF
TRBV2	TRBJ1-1	CASNEDGTANTEAFF
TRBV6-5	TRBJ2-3	CASSGQGKDTQYF
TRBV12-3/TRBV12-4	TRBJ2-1	CASSLLGGYNEQFF
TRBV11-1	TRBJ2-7	CASSLGQNSLYEQYF
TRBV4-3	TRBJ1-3	CASSHDLAGEDGNTIYF
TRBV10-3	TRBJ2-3	CAISEPLAGSLPGTDTQYF
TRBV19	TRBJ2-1	CASSIIGVSYNEQFF
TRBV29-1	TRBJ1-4	CSVEAPTGNEKLFF
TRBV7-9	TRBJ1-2	CASSQLGNYGYTF
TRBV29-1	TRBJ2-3	CSVQGPDTQYF
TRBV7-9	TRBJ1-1	CASRDRESEAFF
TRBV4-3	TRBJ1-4	CASSQDWGATNEKLFF
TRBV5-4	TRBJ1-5	CASSFAGDSSQHF
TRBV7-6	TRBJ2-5	CASSPRGSGSSETQYF
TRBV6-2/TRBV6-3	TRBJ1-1	CASSGTGGGSTEAFF
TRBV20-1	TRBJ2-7	CSASDYEQYF
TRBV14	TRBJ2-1	CASSQAEYGGRPYNEQFF
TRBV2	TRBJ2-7	CANWGGDTDYEQYF
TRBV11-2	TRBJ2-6	CASSEGRSGANVLTF
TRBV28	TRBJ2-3	CASSTPREGDTQYF
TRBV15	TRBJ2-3	CATSRGLDTSLDTQYF
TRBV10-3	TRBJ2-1	CAISETGAGQVYNEQFF
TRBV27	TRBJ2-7	CASAAGVSSYEQYF
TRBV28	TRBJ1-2	CASSLGGSYGYTF
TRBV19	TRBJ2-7	CASSFAGQSSYEQYF
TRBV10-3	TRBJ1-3	CAISTGTADSGNTIYF
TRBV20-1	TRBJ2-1	CSARLRLAGVINEQFF
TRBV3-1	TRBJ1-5	CASSQDQWTGDNQPQHF
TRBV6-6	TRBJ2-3	CASATGISGTDTQYF
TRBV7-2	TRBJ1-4	CASSPRQGNYEKLFF
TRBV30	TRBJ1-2	CAWSAGLFYGYTF
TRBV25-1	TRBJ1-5	CASSDGEDVGNQPQHF
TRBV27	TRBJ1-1	CASSLKQNTEAFF
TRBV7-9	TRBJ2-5	CASTPVVGQVIETQYF
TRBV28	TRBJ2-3	CASSLPSGRIVDTQYF
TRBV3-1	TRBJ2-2	CASSPWGAGELFF
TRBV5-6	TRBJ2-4	CASSPETAEAKNIQYF
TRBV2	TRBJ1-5	CASTEGVVLGTANQPQHF
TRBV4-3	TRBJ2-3	CASSQVGPLDTQYF
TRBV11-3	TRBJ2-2	CASSPRGQGSTGELFF